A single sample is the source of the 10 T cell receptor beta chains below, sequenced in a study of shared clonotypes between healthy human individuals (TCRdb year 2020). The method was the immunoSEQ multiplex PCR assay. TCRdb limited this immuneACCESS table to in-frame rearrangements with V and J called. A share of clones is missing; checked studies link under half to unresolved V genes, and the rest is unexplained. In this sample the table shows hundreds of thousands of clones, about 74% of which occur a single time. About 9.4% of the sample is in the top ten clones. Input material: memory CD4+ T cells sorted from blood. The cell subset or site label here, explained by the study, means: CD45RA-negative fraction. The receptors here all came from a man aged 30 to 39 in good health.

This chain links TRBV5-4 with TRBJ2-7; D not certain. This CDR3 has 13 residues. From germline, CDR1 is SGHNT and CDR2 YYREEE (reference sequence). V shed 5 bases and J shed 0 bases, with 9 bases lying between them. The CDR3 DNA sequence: TGTGCCAGCAGACAACAGAGCTCCTACGAGCAGTACTTC. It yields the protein CASRQQSSYEQYF.

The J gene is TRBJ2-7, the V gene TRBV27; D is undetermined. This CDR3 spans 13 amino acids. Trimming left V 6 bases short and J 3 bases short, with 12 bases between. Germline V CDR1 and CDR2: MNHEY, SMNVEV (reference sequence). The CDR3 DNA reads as TGTGCCAGCAGACTCCAGGTGGGCTACGAGCAGTACTTC. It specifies CASRLQVGYEQYF.

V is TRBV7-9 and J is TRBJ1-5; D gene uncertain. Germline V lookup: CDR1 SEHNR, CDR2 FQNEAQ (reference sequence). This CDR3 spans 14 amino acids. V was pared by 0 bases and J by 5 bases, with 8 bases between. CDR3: CASSLAGVHQPQHF. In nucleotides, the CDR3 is TGTGCCAGCAGCTTAGCCGGGGTGCATCAGCCCCAGCATTTT. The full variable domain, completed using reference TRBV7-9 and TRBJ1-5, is DTGVSQNPRHKITKRGQNVTFRCDPISEHNRLYWYRQTLGQGPEFLTYFQNEAQLEKSRLLSDRFSAERPKGSFSTLEIQRTEQGDSAMYLCASSLAGVHQPQHFGDGTRLSIL.

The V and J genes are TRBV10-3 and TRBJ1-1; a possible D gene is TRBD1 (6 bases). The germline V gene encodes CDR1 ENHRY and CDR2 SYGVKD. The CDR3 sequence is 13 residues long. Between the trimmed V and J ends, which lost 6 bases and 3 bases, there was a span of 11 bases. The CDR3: CAIRYREDTEAFF. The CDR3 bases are TGTGCCATCAGATACAGGGAGGACACTGAAGCTTTCTTT.

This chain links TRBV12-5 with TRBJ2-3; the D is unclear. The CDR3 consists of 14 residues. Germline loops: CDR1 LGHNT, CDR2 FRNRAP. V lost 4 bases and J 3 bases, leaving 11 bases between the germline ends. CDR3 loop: CASGSGYLTDTQYF. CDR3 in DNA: TGTGCTAGTGGTTCCGGCTACCTGACAGATACGCAGTATTTT.

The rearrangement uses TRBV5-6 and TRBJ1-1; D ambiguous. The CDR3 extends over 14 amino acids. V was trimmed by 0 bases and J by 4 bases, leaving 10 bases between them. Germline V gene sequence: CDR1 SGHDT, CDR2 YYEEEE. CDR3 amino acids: CASSLEMLGTEAFF. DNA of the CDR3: TGTGCCAGCAGCTTGGAGATGCTAGGCACTGAAGCTTTCTTT.

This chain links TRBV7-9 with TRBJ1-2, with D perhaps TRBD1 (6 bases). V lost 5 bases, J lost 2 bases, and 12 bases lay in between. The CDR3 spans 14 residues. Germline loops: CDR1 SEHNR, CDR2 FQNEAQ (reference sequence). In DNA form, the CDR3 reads TGTGCCAGCAGCCCCCAAGGGGGAAACTATGGCTACACCTTC. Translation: CASSPQGGNYGYTF.

CDR3 loop: CASSSPGWRNTGELFF. CDR3 nucleotides: TGCGCCAGCAGCTCTCCAGGGTGGAGGAACACCGGGGAGCTGTTTTTT. This chain uses TRBV5-1 with TRBJ2-2; tentative D call: TRBD1 (5 bases). Germline loops: CDR1 SGHRS, CDR2 YFSETQ. The V end lost 3 bases, the J end lost 1 base, and 13 bases lay between the germline ends. This CDR3 has 16 residues.

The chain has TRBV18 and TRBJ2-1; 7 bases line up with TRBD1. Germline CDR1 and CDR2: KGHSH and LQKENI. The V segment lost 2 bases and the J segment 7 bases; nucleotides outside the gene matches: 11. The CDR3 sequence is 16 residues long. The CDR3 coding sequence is TGTGCCAGCTCACCAAAGACAGGGCAAAGGGGAAATGAGCAGTTCTTC. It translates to CASSPKTGQRGNEQFF.

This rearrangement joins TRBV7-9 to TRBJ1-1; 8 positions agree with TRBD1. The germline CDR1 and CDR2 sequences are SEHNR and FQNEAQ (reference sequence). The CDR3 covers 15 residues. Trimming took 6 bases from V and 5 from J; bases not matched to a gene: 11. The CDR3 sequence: CASSAPDRVRTEAFF. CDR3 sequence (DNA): TGTGCCAGCAGTGCCCCGGACAGGGTTAGGACTGAAGCTTTCTTT.